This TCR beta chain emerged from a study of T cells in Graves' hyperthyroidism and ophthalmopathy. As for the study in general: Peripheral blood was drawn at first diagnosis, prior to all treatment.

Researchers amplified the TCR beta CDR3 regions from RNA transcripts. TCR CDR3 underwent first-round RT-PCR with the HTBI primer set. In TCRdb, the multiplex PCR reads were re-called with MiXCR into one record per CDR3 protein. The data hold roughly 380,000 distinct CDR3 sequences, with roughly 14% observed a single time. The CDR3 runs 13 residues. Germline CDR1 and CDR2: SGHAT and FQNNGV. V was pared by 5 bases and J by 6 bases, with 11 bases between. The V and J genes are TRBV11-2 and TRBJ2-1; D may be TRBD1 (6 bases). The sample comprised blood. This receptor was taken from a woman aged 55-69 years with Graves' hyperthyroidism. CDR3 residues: CASSAYRANEQFF. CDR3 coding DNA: TGTGCCAGCAGCGCCTACAGGGCCAATGAGCAGTTCTTC.